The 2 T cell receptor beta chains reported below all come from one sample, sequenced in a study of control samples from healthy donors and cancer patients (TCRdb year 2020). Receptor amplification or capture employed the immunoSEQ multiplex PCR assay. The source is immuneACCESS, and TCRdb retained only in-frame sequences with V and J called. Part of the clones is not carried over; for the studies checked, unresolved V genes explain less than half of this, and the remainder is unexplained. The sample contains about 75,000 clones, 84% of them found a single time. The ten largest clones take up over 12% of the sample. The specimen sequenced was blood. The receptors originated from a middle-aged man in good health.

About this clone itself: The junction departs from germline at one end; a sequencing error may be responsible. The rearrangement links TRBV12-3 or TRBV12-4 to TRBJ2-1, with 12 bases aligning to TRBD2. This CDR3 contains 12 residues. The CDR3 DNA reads TGTGCCAGCAGTTTCCGACTAGCGGGAGAACTCTTC. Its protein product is CASSFRLAGELF.

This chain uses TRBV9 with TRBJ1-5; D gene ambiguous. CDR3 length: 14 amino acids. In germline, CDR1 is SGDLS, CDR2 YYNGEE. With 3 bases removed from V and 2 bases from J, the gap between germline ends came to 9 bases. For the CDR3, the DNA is TGTGCCAGCAGCGAGGGATTTCGCAATCAGCCCCAGCATTTT. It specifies CASSEGFRNQPQHF. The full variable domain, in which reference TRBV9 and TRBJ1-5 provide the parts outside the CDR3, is DSGVTQTPKHLITATGQRVTLRCSPRSGDLSVYWYQQSLDQGLQFLIQYYNGEERAKGNILERFSAQQFPDLHSELNLSSLELGDSALYFCASSEGFRNQPQHFGDGTRLSIL.